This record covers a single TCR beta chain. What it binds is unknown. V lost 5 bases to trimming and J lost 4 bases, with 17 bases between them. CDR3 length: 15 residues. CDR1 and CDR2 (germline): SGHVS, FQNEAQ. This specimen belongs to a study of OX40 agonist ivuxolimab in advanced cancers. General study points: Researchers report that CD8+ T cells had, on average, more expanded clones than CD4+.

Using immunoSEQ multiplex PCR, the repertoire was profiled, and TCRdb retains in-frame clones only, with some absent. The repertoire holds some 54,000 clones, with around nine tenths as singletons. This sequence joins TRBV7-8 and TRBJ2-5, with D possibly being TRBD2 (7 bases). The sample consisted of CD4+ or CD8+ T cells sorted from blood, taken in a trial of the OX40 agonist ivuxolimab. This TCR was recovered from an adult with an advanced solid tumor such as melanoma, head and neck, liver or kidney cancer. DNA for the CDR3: TGTGCCAGCAGCCCAGTCGGCGGGGGCCCAGAGACCCAGTACTTC. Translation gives CASSPVGGGPETQYF.